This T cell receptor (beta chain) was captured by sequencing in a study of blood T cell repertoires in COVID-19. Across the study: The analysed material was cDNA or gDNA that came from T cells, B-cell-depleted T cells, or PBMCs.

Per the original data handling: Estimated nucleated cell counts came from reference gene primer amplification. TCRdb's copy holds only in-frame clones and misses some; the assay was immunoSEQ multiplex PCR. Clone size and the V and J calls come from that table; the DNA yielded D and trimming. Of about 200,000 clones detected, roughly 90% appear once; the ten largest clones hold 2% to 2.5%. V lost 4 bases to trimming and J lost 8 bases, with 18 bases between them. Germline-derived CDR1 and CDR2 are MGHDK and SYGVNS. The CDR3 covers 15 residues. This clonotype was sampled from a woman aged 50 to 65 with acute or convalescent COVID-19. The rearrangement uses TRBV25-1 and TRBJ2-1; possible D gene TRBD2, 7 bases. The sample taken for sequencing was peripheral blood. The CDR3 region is CASSGGGSRIYEQFF. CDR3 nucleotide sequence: TGTGCCAGCAGTGGGGGGGGCAGCCGGATTTATGAGCAGTTCTTC.